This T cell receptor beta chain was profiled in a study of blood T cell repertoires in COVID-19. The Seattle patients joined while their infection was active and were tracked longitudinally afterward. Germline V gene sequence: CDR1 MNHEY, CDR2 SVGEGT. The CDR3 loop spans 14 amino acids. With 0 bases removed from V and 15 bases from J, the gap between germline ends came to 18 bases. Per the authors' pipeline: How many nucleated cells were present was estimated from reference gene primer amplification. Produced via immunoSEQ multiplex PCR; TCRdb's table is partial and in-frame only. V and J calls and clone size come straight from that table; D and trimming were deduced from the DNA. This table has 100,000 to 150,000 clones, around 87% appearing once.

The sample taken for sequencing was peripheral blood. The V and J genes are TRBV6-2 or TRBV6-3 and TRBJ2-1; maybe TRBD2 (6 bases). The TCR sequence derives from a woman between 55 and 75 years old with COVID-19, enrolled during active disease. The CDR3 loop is CASSYSSAGFSPFF. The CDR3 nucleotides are TGTGCCAGCAGTTACTCATCGGCGGGGTTTTCCCCGTTCTTC.